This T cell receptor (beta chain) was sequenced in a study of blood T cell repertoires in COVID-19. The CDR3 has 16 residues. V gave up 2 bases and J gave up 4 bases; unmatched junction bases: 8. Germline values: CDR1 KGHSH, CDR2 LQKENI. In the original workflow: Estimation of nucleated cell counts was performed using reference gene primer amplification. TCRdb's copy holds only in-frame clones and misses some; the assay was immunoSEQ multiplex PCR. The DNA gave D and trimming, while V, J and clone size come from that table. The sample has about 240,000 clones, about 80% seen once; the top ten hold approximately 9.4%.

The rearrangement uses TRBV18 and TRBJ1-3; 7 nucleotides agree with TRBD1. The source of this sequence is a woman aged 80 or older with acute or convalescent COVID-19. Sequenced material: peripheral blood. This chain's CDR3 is CASSPFGTAAGNTIYF. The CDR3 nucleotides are TGTGCCAGCTCACCATTCGGGACAGCAGCCGGAAACACCATATATTTT.